A selection of T cell receptor beta chains follows, all from one sample in a study of cytomegalovirus exposure and HLA in healthy donors. Sequencing was performed with immunoSEQ multiplex PCR; in TCRdb, only in-frame clones are kept and a portion is missing. The table has some 110,000 clones, about 94% seen once; the top ten hold roughly 1.2%. Sequenced input: PBMCs. Receptors were obtained from a woman aged 18 to 35 in good health and CMV-seronegative. Each CDR3 is given with its conserved first and last residue. D genes are given only for firm matches. Some rows mark clone size as missing; the rest say once, few, many or name a class of expanded clone.

j_call	v_call	d_call	clone_size	cdr3_nt	cdr3_aa
TRBJ2-3	TRBV15	.	.	TGTGCCACCAGCAGAGTAGGGGTCCCGCAGTATTTT	CATSRVGVPQYF
TRBJ2-1	TRBV5-1	TRBD2	once	TGCGCCAGCAGCCAGACTAGCGGATACAATGAGCAGTTCTTC	CASSQTSGYNEQFF
TRBJ2-7	TRBV27	.	.	TGTGCCAGCAGTTTGACTCCTAGAACCTACGAGCAGTACTTC	CASSLTPRTYEQYF
TRBJ2-6	TRBV30	TRBD1	.	TGTGCCTGGAGTGGGGACAGGTCGTTCCCCTCTGGGGCCAACGTCCTGACTTTC	CAWSGDRSFPSGANVLTF
TRBJ2-3	TRBV27	TRBD2	.	TGTGCCAGCAGTTTATCGTTGACTAGCGGGATTTGGACGCAGTATTTT	CASSLSLTSGIWTQYF
TRBJ1-4	TRBV30	TRBD1	.	TGTGCCTGGACCACTACCAAGACAGGGAGTGAAAAACTGTTTTTT	CAWTTTKTGSEKLFF
TRBJ1-1	TRBV5-1	TRBD1	.	TGCGCCAGCAGCCTAACAGGGGGCGCTACCCTTGAAGCTTTCTTT	CASSLTGGATLEAFF
TRBJ2-2	TRBV9	TRBD2	.	TGTGCCAGCAGCGTAGGGAGACTAGCGGGGCCCCCGGGCACCGGGGAGCTGTTTTTT	CASSVGRLAGPPGTGELFF
TRBJ2-7	TRBV5-1	.	many	TGCGCCAGCAGCCCAGGGTTCGGATACGAGCAGTACTTC	CASSPGFGYEQYF
TRBJ2-7	TRBV28	.	.	TGTGCCAGCAGTCCCGCCGCCGGGACATACCACGAGCAGTACTTC	CASSPAAGTYHEQYF
TRBJ2-2	TRBV5-1	TRBD2	.	TGCGCCAGCAGCTTGCTTAGCGGGGGATCCACCGGGGAGCTGTTTTTT	CASSLLSGGSTGELFF
TRBJ2-7	TRBV28	TRBD2	.	TGTGCCAGCAGTTTGTCCCCTAGCGGGGCATCCTACGAGCAGTACTTC	CASSLSPSGASYEQYF
TRBJ1-2	TRBV5-1	.	.	TGCGCCAGCAGGGGGGAGGCTCCTAACTATGGCTACACCTTC	CASRGEAPNYGYTF
TRBJ2-3	TRBV5-8	.	.	TGTGCCAGCAGTACGCAGGATACGCAGTATTTT	CASSTQDTQYF
TRBJ1-2	TRBV6-1	.	.	TGTGCCAGCAGTGAAGCGCTTCAGGAGGGGAACCCCTATGGCTACACCTTC	CASSEALQEGNPYGYTF
TRBJ1-1	TRBV19	.	.	TGTGCCAGTAGTACACGGACTGGGTTCGGCACTGAAGCTTTCTTT	CASSTRTGFGTEAFF
TRBJ1-1	TRBV7-2	.	once	TGTGCCAGCAGCTTAGTACAGATAAACACTGAAGCTTTCTTT	CASSLVQINTEAFF
TRBJ1-3	TRBV30	.	.	TGTGCCTGGAGTGCCGTCAACACCATATATTTT	CAWSAVNTIYF
TRBJ2-1	TRBV7-2	.	few	TGTGCCAGCAGCTCCGGACTACGTCTGGGCGATGAGCAGTTCTTC	CASSSGLRLGDEQFF
TRBJ2-1	TRBV7-6	TRBD2	.	TGTGCCAGCAGCATACGATCTAGCGGGGGAGGGGAGCAGTTCTTC	CASSIRSSGGGEQFF
TRBJ2-5	TRBV7-2	.	.	TGTGCCAGCAGCTCTCGGGGGTTCCAAGAGACCCAGTACTTC	CASSSRGFQETQYF
TRBJ1-1	TRBV5-1	.	.	TGCGCCAGCAGCGGCAATGGGGCGGTCGAAGCTTTCTTT	CASSGNGAVEAFF
TRBJ2-1	TRBV9	TRBD2	.	TGTGCCAGCAGCGGTCTAGCGGGAGATGAGCAGTTCTTC	CASSGLAGDEQFF
TRBJ2-5	TRBV2	.	once	TGTGCCAGCGTACCGTCGGTCAGGGTGGAAGAGACCCAGTACTTC	CASVPSVRVEETQYF
TRBJ1-5	TRBV12-2	.	.	TGTGCAAGTCGCTGGCAATCCAATCAGCCCCAGCATTTT	CASRWQSNQPQHF
TRBJ2-1	TRBV5-1	TRBD2	.	TGCGCCAGCAGCATTGGGACTAGCGGGAGGATAAGCAATGAGCAGTTCTTC	CASSIGTSGRISNEQFF
TRBJ2-7	TRBV29-1	.	once	TGCAGCGTGGTGGACACGTCCTACGAGCAGTACTTC	CSVVDTSYEQYF
TRBJ2-1	TRBV28	TRBD2	.	TGTGCCAGCAGTTTACTAGCGGGAGCTAATGAGCAGTTCTTC	CASSLLAGANEQFF
TRBJ1-3	TRBV10-2	.	.	TGCGCCAGCAGCGGGGACTACGACTACTCTGGAAACACCATATATTTT	CASSGDYDYSGNTIYF
TRBJ2-5	TRBV7-9	TRBD2	.	TGTGCCAGCAGCTCGGGAGGCGTCGTTGAGACCCAGTACTTC	CASSSGGVVETQYF
TRBJ1-1	TRBV15	.	.	TGTGCCACCAGCAGACCAGGGAGGGTTGAAGCTTTCTTT	CATSRPGRVEAFF
TRBJ1-3	TRBV6-5	.	.	TGTGCCAGCAGTTTAGACAGGACTGGAAACACCATATATTTT	CASSLDRTGNTIYF
TRBJ2-1	TRBV30	TRBD2	.	TGTGCCTGGAGTGCATCCGGGGGGTCCTACAATGAGCAGTTCTTC	CAWSASGGSYNEQFF
TRBJ1-2	TRBV10-3	.	.	TGTGCCATCAGTGAGTCGACTTACCGGGATGGCTACACCTTC	CAISESTYRDGYTF
TRBJ2-7	TRBV4-1	TRBD2	.	TGCGCCAGCAGCCGAGGGGAAGGACTAGCGAGCTACGAGCAGTACTTC	CASSRGEGLASYEQYF
TRBJ2-3	TRBV15	TRBD1	.	TGTGCCACCAGCAGAGAGAAGGGACAGGGAGTAGATACGCAGTATTTT	CATSREKGQGVDTQYF
TRBJ2-7	TRBV7-8	.	.	TGTGCCAGCAGCTTCGTTTCCCTCTCCTACGAGCAGTACTTC	CASSFVSLSYEQYF
TRBJ1-5	TRBV30	.	once	TGTGCCTGGAGAATGTCGGGTTATAGCAATCAGCCCCAGCATTTT	CAWRMSGYSNQPQHF
TRBJ2-7	TRBV6-6	TRBD1	.	TGTGGATCTTCTGGGACAGCCTACGAGCAGTACTTC	CGSSGTAYEQYF
TRBJ1-4	TRBV5-1	TRBD1	.	TGCGCCAGCAGTCCCGGGACAGCTAATGAAAAACTGTTTTTT	CASSPGTANEKLFF
TRBJ1-6	TRBV7-9	.	.	TGTGCCAGCACCATTGCAGGGGCGGATAATTCACCCCTCCACTTT	CASTIAGADNSPLHF
TRBJ1-1	TRBV5-5	.	.	TGTGCCAGCAGCCAAATAGCTGGTGAAGCTTTCTTT	CASSQIAGEAFF
TRBJ2-7	TRBV6-6	TRBD1	.	TGTGCCAGCAGCCAGTACAGGGGTCCCTACGAGCAGTACTTC	CASSQYRGPYEQYF
TRBJ2-3	TRBV28	TRBD1	.	TGTGCCACCAGGACAGGGGTTCCAGATACGCAGTATTTT	CATRTGVPDTQYF
TRBJ2-5	TRBV5-1	.	.	TGCGCCAGCAGCTTGAATGGGGCTCGAACCCAAGAGACCCAGTACTTC	CASSLNGARTQETQYF
TRBJ1-1	TRBV9	TRBD1	.	TGTGCCAGCAGCCCTCCAGGGGGATGGACTGAAGCTTTCTTT	CASSPPGGWTEAFF
TRBJ2-5	TRBV5-1	TRBD2	.	TGCGCCAGCAGCTACGGGGGGGCCGACGAGACCCAGTACTTC	CASSYGGADETQYF